What follows are 18 T cell receptor beta chains derived from one specimen sequenced in a study of identical twins. TCRdb ran MiXCR on the 5' RACE reads and lists one entry per CDR3 protein. In the table there are roughly 770,000 distinct CDR3 sequences, around a sixth of which are singletons. This sample was shared with a second study, whose subject was T cells expressing NK-cell markers.

The sequencing sample was made of PBMCs. All receptors derive from a woman under 30 in good health.

This clonotype was recorded a few times. The gene calls are TRBV12-3 or TRBV12-4 and TRBJ2-5; weak D call: TRBD2 (6 bases). V lost 6 bases to trimming and J lost 5 bases, with 16 bases between them. This CDR3 contains 14 residues. The CDR3 DNA follows: TGTGCCAGCAGGGCCCAGCGGGCGTCGGAGACCCAGTACTTC. Its protein product is CASRAQRASETQYF.

This chain links TRBV6-5 with TRBJ2-7; D not certain. Germline V gene lookup returns CDR1 MNHEY and CDR2 SVGAGI. V gave up 0 bases and J gave up 0 bases, with 6 bases separating them. This CDR3 comprises 14 residues. The CDR3 bases are TGTGCCAGCAGTTACTCGGCTGACTCCTACGAGCAGTACTTC. Translation: CASSYSADSYEQYF.

This clonotype was counted only a few times. The gene calls are TRBV3-1 and TRBJ1-4; D unclear. V dropped 4 bases and J dropped 4 bases, with 7 bases sitting between them. Germline lookup yields CDR1 LGHDT and CDR2 YNNKEL (reference sequence). CDR3 length equals 13 residues. This CDR3 reads CASSPTHNEKLFF. The CDR3 DNA follows: TGTGCCAGCAGCCCAACTCATAATGAAAAACTGTTTTTT.

The V call is TRBV3-1, the J call TRBJ2-1; 10 bases agree with TRBD2. The germline V gene encodes CDR1 LGHDT and CDR2 YNNKEL (reference sequence). This CDR3 comprises 19 residues. V trimming: 1 base; J trimming: 4 bases; junction bases outside the gene matches: 13. For the CDR3, the DNA is TGTGCCAGCAGCCAAGGTCTAGCGGGGGACTGGTCGGATTACAATGAGCAGTTCTTC. Translation gives CASSQGLAGDWSDYNEQFF.

This chain uses TRBV7-2 with TRBJ2-1; D not resolved. Trimming shortened V by 6 bases and J by 7 bases, and 13 bases separated the two germline ends. Per germline, CDR1 SGHTA and CDR2 FQGNSA. This CDR3 has 13 residues. For the CDR3, the DNA is TGTGCCAGCAGACCCCTGCAGGCAAATGAGCAGTTCTTC. Protein: CASRPLQANEQFF.

This clonotype was observed a few times. The rearrangement links TRBV6-5 to TRBJ2-1; TRBD2 agrees at 9 bases. Losses at the gene ends were 6 bases for V and 9 bases for J; bases not matched to a gene: 6. Germline CDR1 is MNHEY and CDR2 is SVGAGI. The CDR3 length is 13 residues. CDR3 sequence: CASSLAGALEQFF. CDR3 bases: TGTGCCAGCAGCTTAGCGGGAGCGCTTGAGCAGTTCTTC.

This clonotype occurred a few times. V gene TRBV20-1 combines with J gene TRBJ2-3; the match to TRBD1 covers 9 bases. In germline, CDR1 is DFQATT, CDR2 SNEGSKA (reference sequence). The CDR3 covers 14 residues. The V segment lost 3 bases and the J segment 3 bases; nucleotides outside the gene matches: 4. CDR3 in amino acids: CSASETGGTDTQYF. CDR3 coding DNA: TGCAGTGCTAGCGAGACAGGGGGAACAGATACGCAGTATTTT.

This chain connects TRBV11-2 to TRBJ1-2; 8 nucleotides agree with TRBD1. The CDR3 spans 16 residues. Looked up from germline, CDR1 is SGHAT and CDR2 is FQNNGV. With 0 bases clipped from V and 5 bases from J, the junction kept 8 bases outside the gene matches. The DNA for the CDR3 is TGTGCCAGCAGCTTAGAATCGCAGGGGGCTTGGTATGGCTACACCTTC. This codes for CASSLESQGAWYGYTF.

This chain links TRBV12-3 or TRBV12-4 with TRBJ1-2; D perhaps matches TRBD1 (5 bases). CDR3 length: 12 residues. Trimming left V 7 bases short and J 4 bases short, with 10 bases between. The DNA of the CDR3 is TGTGCCAGCAATCGGGGGACCTATGGCTACACCTTC. This gives the protein CASNRGTYGYTF.

This clonotype was counted many times. CDR3 nucleotides: TGCGCCAGCAGCCGGGCGGCGGTCACCGGGGAGCTGTTTTTT. Encoded protein: CASSRAAVTGELFF. The chain carries TRBV5-1 and TRBJ2-2; D is undetermined. The CDR3 runs to 14 residues. Germline-derived CDR1 and CDR2 are SGHRS and YFSETQ. The V gene lost 4 bases and the J gene lost 4 bases, with 11 bases spanning the gap.

The chain links TRBV29-1 to TRBJ2-3; TRBD1 might be the D (6 bases). CDR3 length: 15 amino acids. CDR1 and CDR2 (germline): SQVTM, ANQGSEA. The V gene lost 7 bases and the J gene lost 2 bases, with 19 bases spanning the gap. The CDR3 nucleotides read TGCAGCGCTCCTTGGGCAGGGGCAAACACAGATACGCAGTATTTT. As protein: CSAPWAGANTDTQYF.

At least ten counts were recorded for this clonotype. The chain joins TRBV2 to TRBJ1-1; TRBD1 agrees at 9 bases. CDR1 and CDR2 (germline): SNHLY, FYNNEI. V was clipped by 4 bases and J by 5 bases; unmatched bases: 5. The CDR3 contains 14 residues. CDR3: CASSGDRVVTEAFF. The CDR3 DNA sequence: TGTGCCAGCAGTGGGGACAGGGTTGTGACTGAAGCTTTCTTT.

This sequence joins TRBV12-3 or TRBV12-4 and TRBJ1-6; tentatively, D is TRBD1 (5 bases). The germline V and J ends were trimmed by 3 bases and 14 bases, with 23 bases remaining between them. CDR3 size: 16 residues. For the CDR3, the DNA is TGTGCCAGCAGTTTCGGGTCCAGGGTGGGTTCAGGGACCCTCCACTTT. Translation: CASSFGSRVGSGTLHF.

This clonotype showed up just a few times. The chain joins TRBV5-1 to TRBJ2-1; 7 nucleotides agree with TRBD1. V gave up 4 bases and J gave up 7 bases; unmatched junction bases: 14. The CDR3 spans 16 residues. Germline-derived CDR1 and CDR2 are SGHRS and YFSETQ. The CDR3 sequence is CASSHNPDRTRNEQFF. In DNA form, the CDR3 reads TGCGCCAGCAGCCACAACCCGGACAGGACACGTAATGAGCAGTTCTTC.

This chain connects TRBV3-1 to TRBJ2-7, with unresolved D. The CDR3 length is 14 residues. V dropped 1 base and J dropped 3 bases, with 10 bases sitting between them. Germline V gives CDR1 LGHDT, CDR2 YNNKEL (reference sequence). DNA of the CDR3: TGTGCCAGCAGCCAAGCCCAAGGTCTCTACGAGCAGTACTTC. Translation gives CASSQAQGLYEQYF.

This clonotype was counted ten times or more. This chain links TRBV6-6 with TRBJ1-5; D gene unclear. The ends were cut back, 6 bases at V and 7 bases at J, with 10 bases in the middle. From germline, CDR1 is MNHNY and CDR2 SVGAGI (reference sequence). This CDR3 region has 12 residues. CDR3 loop: CASRQWEQPQHF. DNA for the CDR3: TGTGCCAGCAGGCAGTGGGAACAGCCCCAGCATTTT.

This clonotype was observed at least ten times. This chain uses TRBV10-3 with TRBJ2-2, with TRBD1 matching 9 bases. V lost 4 bases and J lost 5; bases outside the gene matches: 2. The germline CDR1 and CDR2 sequences are ENHRY and SYGVKD. The CDR3 has 14 amino acids. The CDR3: CAISGDRETGELFF. For the CDR3, the DNA is TGTGCCATCAGTGGGGACAGGGAGACCGGGGAGCTGTTTTTT.

This clonotype has more than one count but fewer than ten. The chain uses TRBV12-3 or TRBV12-4 and TRBJ1-2; D is uncertain. The CDR3 spans 13 residues. Trimming shortened V by 6 bases and J by 3 bases, and 11 bases separated the two germline ends. The CDR3 coding sequence is TGTGCCAGCAGATCCGGTCCCTACTATGGCTACACCTTC. Translated, it gives CASRSGPYYGYTF.